These 20 T cell receptor beta chains were all obtained from the same sample, sequenced in a study of blood T cell repertoires in COVID-19. The repertoire was sequenced with immunoSEQ multiplex PCR; TCRdb's copy has only in-frame clones and lacks some. The top ten clones hold 4.5% to 5% of a sample with approximately 65,000 clones, roughly 88% of them seen once. Sequenced sample: peripheral blood. Receptors originate from a human donor in a cohort sampled during active COVID-19.

The rearrangement links TRBV27 to TRBJ1-5; no clear D. The germline CDR1 and CDR2 sequences are MNHEY and SMNVEV (reference sequence). This CDR3 has 14 amino acids. Trimming shortened V by 2 bases and J by 5 bases, and 10 bases separated the two germline ends. CDR3 residues: CASSLRSADQPQHF. CDR3 sequence (DNA): TGTGCCAGCAGTTTACGGTCCGCCGATCAGCCCCAGCATTTT.

The gene calls are TRBV29-1 and TRBJ1-1, with D perhaps TRBD1 (6 bases). Trimming left V 4 bases short and J 3 bases short, with 9 bases between. This CDR3 is 12 amino acids long. Per the germline V gene, CDR1 is SQVTM and CDR2 is ANQGSEA. The chain's CDR3 is CSVAGQYTEAFF. In DNA form, the CDR3 reads TGCAGCGTTGCTGGACAGTACACTGAAGCTTTCTTT. The complete variable domain, with remaining parts taken from reference TRBV29-1 and TRBJ1-1, reads SAVISQKPSRDICQRGTSLTIQCQVDSQVTMMFWYRQQPGQSLTLIATANQGSEATYESGFVIDKFPISRPNLTFSTLTVSNMSPEDSSIYLCSVAGQYTEAFFGQGTRLTVV.

The rearrangement links TRBV7-2 to TRBJ2-1, with 7 bases that match TRBD2. The CDR3 contains 16 residues. V lost 3 bases and J lost 9; bases outside the gene matches: 14. Per germline, CDR1 SGHTA and CDR2 FQGNSA. For the CDR3, the DNA is TGTGCCAGCAGCTTGGAGGTAGTAGCGGGTATGGGTGAGCAGTTCTTC. Its protein product is CASSLEVVAGMGEQFF.

This clone was seen more than once but under ten times. The V gene is TRBV28, the J gene TRBJ2-3, with TRBD2 identical over 11 bases. The CDR3 has 20 amino acids. Germline CDR1 MDHEN, CDR2 SYDVKM. J lost 3 bases, V lost 3 bases, and 17 bases had no gene match. CDR3 sequence reads: CASSFPTSGNKVTLTDTQYF. CDR3 DNA: TGTGCCAGCAGTTTCCCGACTAGCGGGAACAAGGTAACGTTGACAGATACGCAGTATTTT.

The chain is built from TRBV5-4 and TRBJ2-4, with D perhaps TRBD2 (7 bases). The V end was cut by 4 bases, the J end by 0 bases, with 17 bases between. Germline V gene lookup returns CDR1 SGHNT and CDR2 YYREEE (reference sequence). The CDR3 extends over 17 amino acids. CDR3 sequence (DNA): TGTGCCAGCAGCCCCATTGGGGGGGCCGTAGCCAAAAACATTCAGTACTTC. Its protein product is CASSPIGGAVAKNIQYF.

The chain links TRBV28 to TRBJ2-1; 13 bases fit TRBD2. This CDR3 has 15 amino acids. Germline CDR1 reads MDHEN; CDR2 reads SYDVKM. The junction had 7 bases not matched to a gene; V was cut back by 8 bases and J by 6 bases. The CDR3 DNA reads as TGTGCCAGCCGTCCTTGGACTAGCGGGAGCAATGAGCAGTTCTTC. It codes for CASRPWTSGSNEQFF. Supplemented by reference TRBV28 and TRBJ2-1, the full variable domain reads DVKVTQSSRYLVKRTGEKVFLECVQDMDHENMFWYRQDPGLGLRLIYFSYDVKMKEKGDIPEGYSVSREKKERFSLILESASTNQTSMYLCASRPWTSGSNEQFFGPGTRLTVL.

This rearrangement joins TRBV28 to TRBJ2-1, with TRBD2 matching 9 bases. Germline V lookup: CDR1 MDHEN, CDR2 SYDVKM. CDR3 length: 15 residues. Trimming took 5 bases from V and 7 from J; bases not matched to a gene: 9. CDR3 bases: TGTGCCAGCAGTCCCCCCGGGACTAGCATGAATGAGCAGTTCTTC. Translating gives CASSPPGTSMNEQFF. Filled out from reference TRBV28 and TRBJ2-1, the complete variable domain reads DVKVTQSSRYLVKRTGEKVFLECVQDMDHENMFWYRQDPGLGLRLIYFSYDVKMKEKGDIPEGYSVSREKKERFSLILESASTNQTSMYLCASSPPGTSMNEQFFGPGTRLTVL.

The chain links TRBV4-1 to TRBJ2-2, with 9 bases lining up with TRBD1. This CDR3 is built from 16 residues. V dropped 3 bases and J dropped 2; count of bases not matched to a gene: 4. Germline values: CDR1 MGHRA, CDR2 YSYEKL. The CDR3 sequence: CASSQGDRVNTGELFF. CDR3 coding DNA: TGCGCCAGCAGCCAGGGGGACAGGGTCAACACCGGGGAGCTGTTTTTT.

V usage is TRBV19 and J usage is TRBJ2-7, with 7 bases fitting TRBD1. The ends lost 5 bases at V and 7 bases at J; junction bases unmatched: 5. The CDR3 totals 12 residues. CDR1 is LNHDA and CDR2 is SQIVND in the germline V gene (reference sequence). The CDR3 DNA follows: TGTGCCAGTAGTTCACAGGGGCTGGAGCAGTACTTC. Residues: CASSSQGLEQYF.

The chain is built from TRBV7-9 and TRBJ2-5; 13 nucleotides align to TRBD2. V trimming: 5 bases; J trimming: 2 bases; junction bases outside the gene matches: 11. This CDR3 contains 18 residues. Germline V gives CDR1 SEHNR, CDR2 FQNEAQ (reference sequence). DNA for the CDR3: TGTGCCAGCAGCCTAGTCCGGTGGACTAGCGGGGGACAAGAGACCCAGTACTTC. This codes for CASSLVRWTSGGQETQYF.

The V and J genes are TRBV4-3 and TRBJ2-2, with TRBD1 identical over 10 bases. The V and J ends lost 0 bases and 7 bases, in that order; junction bases with no gene match: 8. This CDR3 is built from 17 residues. From germline, CDR1 is LGHNA and CDR2 YSLEER. The chain's CDR3 is CASSQDRTGGLGGELFF. CDR3 nucleotides: TGCGCCAGCAGCCAAGATAGGACAGGGGGTTTGGGCGGGGAGCTGTTTTTT.

The chain joins TRBV29-1 to TRBJ1-3, with D possibly matching TRBD1 (5 bases). This CDR3 has 13 amino acids. The germline CDR1 and CDR2 sequences are SQVTM and ANQGSEA. Trimming took off 6 bases at V and 0 bases at J, with 9 bases between the two ends. CDR3 in DNA: TGCAGCGTCGAAAGGGGCTCTGGAAACACCATATATTTT. This codes for CSVERGSGNTIYF.

This rearrangement joins TRBV7-3 to TRBJ2-1, with 10 bases matching TRBD2. The germline CDR1 and CDR2 sequences are SGHTA and FQGTGA. CDR3 length equals 18 residues. V trimming: 1 base; J trimming: 6 bases; junction bases outside the gene matches: 12. CDR3 sequence (DNA): TGTGCCAGCAGCTTAAACCCCCATTCAAGCGGGGGGGCCAATGAGCAGTTCTTC. Its protein product is CASSLNPHSSGGANEQFF.

Written as DNA, the CDR3 is TGTGCCAGCAGCTCCGGGACAGGGCCCTACAATGAGCAGTTCTTC. This codes for CASSSGTGPYNEQFF. The rearrangement uses TRBV7-6 and TRBJ2-1, with 9 nucleotides matching TRBD1. The V and J ends lost 4 bases and 2 bases, in that order; junction bases with no gene match: 3. The germline V gene has CDR1 SGHVS and CDR2 FNYEAQ. The CDR3 extends over 15 amino acids.

The chain combines TRBV19 with TRBJ2-7, with D maybe TRBD2 (6 bases). The germline V gene encodes CDR1 LNHDA and CDR2 SQIVND (reference sequence). Trimming left V 1 base short and J 9 bases short, with 13 bases between. CDR3 length: 13 residues. DNA for the CDR3: TGTGCCAGTAGTATAGGGCGGGATCACCCGCAGTACTTC. Its translation: CASSIGRDHPQYF.

The CDR3 spells CASSTAQGLNTEAFF. CDR3 DNA sequence: TGTGCCAGCAGTACCGCCCAGGGGCTGAACACTGAAGCTTTCTTT. The chain is built from TRBV6-2 or TRBV6-3 and TRBJ1-1, with a possible D match to TRBD1 (6 bases). Germline values: CDR1 MNHEY, CDR2 SVGEGT. Trimming removed 5 bases from V and 0 bases from J, with 13 bases in between. This CDR3 is 15 amino acids long.

This sequence joins TRBV2 and TRBJ2-1, with 12 bases fitting TRBD2. V lost 5 bases, J lost 7 bases, and 3 bases stayed unmatched. CDR3 length: 14 amino acids. Germline values: CDR1 SNHLY, CDR2 FYNNEI. The CDR3 loop reads CASSRTSGINEQFF. DNA for the CDR3: TGTGCCAGCAGTCGGACTAGCGGGATTAATGAGCAGTTCTTC.

The V gene is TRBV19, the J gene TRBJ2-2, with D perhaps matching TRBD2 (6 bases). Per germline, CDR1 LNHDA and CDR2 SQIVND (reference sequence). V lost 3 bases to trimming and J lost 4 bases, with 15 bases between them. The CDR3 loop spans 16 amino acids. The CDR3 DNA reads as TGTGCCAGTAGTATGAACGCCGGGACTTTCACCGGGGAGCTGTTTTTT. The encoded protein is CASSMNAGTFTGELFF.

The chain joins TRBV7-9 to TRBJ2-5, with 13 bases that match TRBD2. The germline V gene encodes CDR1 SEHNR and CDR2 FQNEAQ (reference sequence). This CDR3 contains 15 residues. Unmatched junction bases numbered 5, after V lost 5 bases and J lost 5 bases. CDR3 region: CASSQTSGRAETQYF. The CDR3 coding sequence is TGTGCCAGCAGCCAAACTAGCGGGAGGGCCGAGACCCAGTACTTC.

The J gene is TRBJ2-7, the V gene TRBV9; TRBD2 matches at 7 bases. This CDR3 has 15 amino acids. V lost 0 bases, J lost 2 bases, and 5 bases stayed unmatched. Germline CDR1 SGDLS, CDR2 YYNGEE. The CDR3 DNA sequence: TGTGCCAGCAGCGTAGGTGCGGGGGTCCCCTACGAGCAGTACTTC. Translating gives CASSVGAGVPYEQYF.